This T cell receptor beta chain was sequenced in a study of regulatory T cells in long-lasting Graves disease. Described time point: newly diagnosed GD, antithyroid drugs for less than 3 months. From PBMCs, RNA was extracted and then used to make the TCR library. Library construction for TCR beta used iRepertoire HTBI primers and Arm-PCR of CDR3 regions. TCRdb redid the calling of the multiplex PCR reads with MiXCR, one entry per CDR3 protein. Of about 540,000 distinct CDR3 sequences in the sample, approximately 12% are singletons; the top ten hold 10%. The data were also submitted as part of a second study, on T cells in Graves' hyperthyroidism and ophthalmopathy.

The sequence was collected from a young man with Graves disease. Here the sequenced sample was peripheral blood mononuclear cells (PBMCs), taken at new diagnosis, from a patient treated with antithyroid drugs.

This chain's CDR3 is CSAPDAFSGNTIYF. The CDR3 region has the DNA TGCAGTGCTCCGGACGCCTTCTCTGGAAACACCATATATTTT. This chain uses TRBV20-1 with TRBJ1-3; D is uncertain. Trimming cost V 5 bases and J 0 bases, with 11 bases left between them. The germline CDR1 and CDR2 sequences are DFQATT and SNEGSKA (reference sequence). This CDR3 contains 14 residues.